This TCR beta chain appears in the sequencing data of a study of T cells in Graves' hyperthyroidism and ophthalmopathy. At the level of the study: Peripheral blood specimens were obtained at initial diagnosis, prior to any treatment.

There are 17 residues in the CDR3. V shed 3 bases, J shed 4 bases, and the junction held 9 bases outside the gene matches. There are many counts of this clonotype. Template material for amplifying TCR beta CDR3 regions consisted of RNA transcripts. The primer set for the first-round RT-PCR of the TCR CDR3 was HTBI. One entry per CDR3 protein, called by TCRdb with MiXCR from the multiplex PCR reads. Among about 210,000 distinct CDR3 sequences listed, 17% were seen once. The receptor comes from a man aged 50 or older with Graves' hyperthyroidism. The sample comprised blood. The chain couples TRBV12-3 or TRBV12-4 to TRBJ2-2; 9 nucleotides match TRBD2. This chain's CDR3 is CASSLKGSGSTTGELFF. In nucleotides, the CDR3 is TGTGCCAGCAGTTTGAAGGGTAGCGGGAGTACCACCGGGGAGCTGTTTTTT.